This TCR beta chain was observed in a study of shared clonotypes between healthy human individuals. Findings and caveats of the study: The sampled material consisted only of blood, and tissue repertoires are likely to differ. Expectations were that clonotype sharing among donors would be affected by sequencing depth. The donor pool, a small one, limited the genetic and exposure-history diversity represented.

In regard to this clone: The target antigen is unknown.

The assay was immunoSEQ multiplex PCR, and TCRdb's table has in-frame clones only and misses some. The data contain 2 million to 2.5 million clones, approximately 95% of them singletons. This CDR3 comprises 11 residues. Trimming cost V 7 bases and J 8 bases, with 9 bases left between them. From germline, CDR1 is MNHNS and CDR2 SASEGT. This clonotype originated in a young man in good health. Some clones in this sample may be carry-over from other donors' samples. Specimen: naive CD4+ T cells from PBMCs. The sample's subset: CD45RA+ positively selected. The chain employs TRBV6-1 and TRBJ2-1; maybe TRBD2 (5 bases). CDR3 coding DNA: TGTGCCAGCACTAGCTTGGATGAGCAGTTCTTC. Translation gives CASTSLDEQFF.